Following are 24 T cell receptor beta chains from one sample sequenced in a study of STAT3 mutations in large granular lymphocyte leukemia. Findings of the study overall: Every T-cell large granular lymphocyte leukemia patient had at least one immunodominant TCR beta clonotype.

Clones were read by immunoSEQ multiplex PCR, and TCRdb kept only the in-frame ones, dropping some. The table lists some 3,900 clones, 66% of them singletons. Antigens for these TCRs are unknown. Sequencing used peripheral blood mononuclear cells. These receptors were collected from a man aged 55 to 69 with T-cell large granular lymphocyte leukemia. Some clones in this sample may be carry-over from other donors' samples.

The chain joins TRBV4-1 to TRBJ2-5; D is perhaps TRBD2 (5 bases). The V gene's germline CDR1 is MGHRA and CDR2 YSYEKL. CDR3 size: 14 residues. The V and J ends lost 5 bases and 2 bases respectively, with 12 bases between them. The CDR3: CASSGRTVQETQYF. The CDR3 DNA follows: TGCGCCAGCAGCGGACGGACTGTACAAGAGACCCAGTACTTC.

This clone was seen a few times. The J gene is TRBJ2-2, the V gene TRBV5-1; 9 bases are shared with TRBD2. This CDR3 has 13 amino acids. The V gene's germline CDR1 is SGHRS and CDR2 YFSETQ. Trimming cost V 3 bases and J 9 bases; bases outside gene matches: 3. The CDR3 DNA reads as TGCGCCAGCAGCTCCGCGGGGGGGAGGGAGCTGTTTTTT. Translating gives CASSSAGGRELFF.

This clone has just a few counts. V is TRBV30 and J is TRBJ2-2; unclear D gene. V shed 2 bases and J shed 5 bases, with 9 bases lying between them. The CDR3 has 13 amino acids. The germline CDR1 and CDR2 sequences are GTSNPN and SVGIG (reference sequence). Here the CDR3 reads CAWSFGITGELFF. The CDR3 bases are TGTGCCTGGAGTTTCGGCATAACCGGGGAGCTGTTTTTT.

The CDR3 DNA is TGTGCCAGCAGCCTCCCGAGGACCCCGGGGGAAAAACTGTTTTTT. It specifies CASSLPRTPGEKLFF. V and J are TRBV11-3 and TRBJ1-4; D gene unclear. The CDR3 sequence is 15 residues long. The germline CDR1 and CDR2 sequences are SGHNT and YENEEA. Deletions cut 5 bases from V and 8 bases from J, with 18 bases between.

This clone occurred a few times. This chain connects TRBV7-9 to TRBJ1-5; a possible D gene is TRBD1 (5 bases). The germline gives CDR1 SEHNR, CDR2 FQNEAQ (reference sequence). The CDR3 runs 13 residues. V was pared by 0 bases and J by 5 bases, with 5 bases between. The CDR3 spells CASSLAGDQPQHF. Written as DNA, the CDR3 is TGTGCCAGCAGCTTAGCAGGGGATCAGCCCCAGCATTTT.

The chain carries TRBV30 and TRBJ2-1; 10 nucleotides align to TRBD1. This CDR3 region has 14 residues. The V and J ends lost 2 bases and 10 bases, in that order; junction bases with no gene match: 8. Germline lookup yields CDR1 GTSNPN and CDR2 SVGIG (reference sequence). In nucleotides, the CDR3 is TGTGCCTGGAGTACCCGACAGGGGGCTGAAGAGCAGTTCTTC. It is translated as CAWSTRQGAEEQFF.

This clone turned up a few times. The rearrangement uses TRBV5-1 and TRBJ2-7; D may match TRBD1 or TRBD2 (5 bases each). V was pared by 0 bases and J by 7 bases, with 17 bases between. This CDR3 has 15 amino acids. Looked up from germline, CDR1 is SGHRS and CDR2 is YFSETQ. The CDR3 nucleotides read TGCGCCAGCAGCTTGGATCCGGGACGGATTGTGGAGCAGTACTTC. Its translation: CASSLDPGRIVEQYF.

The V gene is TRBV25-1, the J gene TRBJ1-1; a weak D match, TRBD1 (5 bases). Germline V lookup: CDR1 MGHDK, CDR2 SYGVNS. The CDR3 loop spans 11 amino acids. Deletions cut 6 bases from V and 7 bases from J, with 9 bases between. CDR3 sequence reads: CASSQGLEAFF. CDR3 DNA sequence: TGTGCCAGCAGCCAGGGACTTGAAGCTTTCTTT.

The chain combines TRBV30 with TRBJ2-1; TRBD2 matches at 7 bases. CDR3 size: 15 residues. Germline V gene lookup returns CDR1 GTSNPN and CDR2 SVGIG (reference sequence). V trimming: 2 bases; J trimming: 4 bases; junction bases outside the gene matches: 8. For the CDR3, the DNA is TGTGCCTGGAGTAGAGGGCGGGGGAGGTACAATGAGCAGTTCTTC. This codes for CAWSRGRGRYNEQFF.

The chain is built from TRBV27 and TRBJ1-2, with TRBD1 matching 10 bases. CDR3 length: 14 amino acids. Germline-derived CDR1 and CDR2 are MNHEY and SMNVEV (reference sequence). The trim removed 6 bases at V and 5 bases at J, leaving 6 bases unmatched. CDR3 sequence: CASRAGTGVYGYTF. The CDR3 nucleotides read TGTGCCAGCAGAGCCGGGACAGGGGTTTATGGCTACACCTTC.

The chain combines TRBV5-1 with TRBJ1-1; maybe TRBD1 (6 bases). Trimming took off 4 bases at V and 3 bases at J, with 16 bases between the two ends. Per the germline V gene, CDR1 is SGHRS and CDR2 is YFSETQ. The CDR3 totals 15 residues. In DNA form, the CDR3 reads TGCGCCAGCAGCGGGGGCGGAGGGAGTGACACTGAAGCTTTCTTT. The encoded protein is CASSGGGGSDTEAFF.

This clone has only a few counts. The chain combines TRBV29-1 with TRBJ2-1, with TRBD2 as a possible D gene (5 bases). Germline V gene data show CDR1 as SQVTM and CDR2 as ANQGSEA. The CDR3 is 11 residues long. V was trimmed by 6 bases and J by 9 bases, leaving 12 bases between them. The CDR3 sequence is CSVRARGEQFF. CDR3 sequence (DNA): TGCAGCGTAAGGGCCCGGGGTGAGCAGTTCTTC.

J is TRBJ2-5 and V is TRBV7-9, with D perhaps being TRBD1 or TRBD2 (5 bases each). The V gene lost 11 bases and the J gene lost 8 bases, with 15 bases spanning the gap. Germline loops: CDR1 SEHNR, CDR2 FQNEAQ (reference sequence). The CDR3 covers 11 residues. The CDR3 region is CALPRGDTQYF. The CDR3 DNA is TGTGCCCTTCCCCGAGGGGACACCCAGTACTTC.

The chain uses TRBV5-4 and TRBJ2-1, with unresolved D. V was clipped by 4 bases and J by 4 bases, with 15 bases between them. The CDR3 has 15 residues. Germline loops: CDR1 SGHNT, CDR2 YYREEE (reference sequence). The CDR3 protein is CASSPRTEAYNEQFF. Written as DNA, the CDR3 is TGTGCCAGCAGCCCGCGGACCGAGGCATACAATGAGCAGTTCTTC.

J is TRBJ1-2 and V is TRBV29-1; 8 positions match TRBD1. Germline V gene lookup returns CDR1 SQVTM and CDR2 ANQGSEA. V lost 8 bases and J lost 7; bases outside the gene matches: 6. CDR3 length: 11 amino acids. CDR3 loop: CSIGTGGGYTF. The CDR3 DNA reads TGCAGCATCGGGACAGGTGGTGGCTACACCTTC. Filled out from reference TRBV29-1 and TRBJ1-2, the complete variable domain reads SAVISQKPSRDICQRGTSLTIQCQVDSQVTMMFWYRQQPGQSLTLIATANQGSEATYESGFVIDKFPISRPNLTFSTLTVSNMSPEDSSIYLCSIGTGGGYTFGSGTRLTVV.

V and J are TRBV5-1 and TRBJ1-2; D is undetermined. V was clipped by 4 bases and J by 5 bases, with 24 bases between them. The CDR3 consists of 17 residues. Germline lookup yields CDR1 SGHRS and CDR2 YFSETQ. The chain's CDR3 is CASSPSGSQMGTYGYTF. Here the CDR3 DNA reads TGCGCCAGCAGCCCATCCGGGTCCCAAATGGGCACATATGGCTACACCTTC.

V and J are TRBV5-6 and TRBJ2-3, with D uncertain. Germline CDR1 and CDR2: SGHDT and YYEEEE. V lost 0 bases, J lost 0 bases, and 2 bases lay in between. The CDR3 is 13 amino acids. DNA for the CDR3: TGTGCCAGCAGCTTGGCTAGCACAGATACGCAGTATTTT. As protein: CASSLASTDTQYF.

This chain joins TRBV5-1 and TRBJ1-1; 7 bases line up with TRBD1. The J segment lost 6 bases and the V segment lost 1 base, leaving 6 bases of the junction unmatched. The germline V gene encodes CDR1 SGHRS and CDR2 YFSETQ. This CDR3 has 14 residues. The CDR3 spells CASSLWGQSAEAFF. In DNA form, the CDR3 reads TGCGCCAGCAGCTTGTGGGGACAGAGCGCTGAAGCTTTCTTT.

The V and J genes are TRBV29-1 and TRBJ2-3; no firm D call. There are 11 residues in the CDR3. V lost 4 bases and J 4 bases, leaving 6 bases between the germline ends. Germline CDR1 SQVTM, CDR2 ANQGSEA. The CDR3 nucleotides read TGCAGCGTTGGTATGGCAGATACGCAGTATTTT. It specifies CSVGMADTQYF.

The chain carries TRBV27 and TRBJ1-6, with D tentatively TRBD1 (6 bases). The germline V gene has CDR1 MNHEY and CDR2 SMNVEV (reference sequence). The V and J ends lost 4 bases and 8 bases respectively, with 15 bases between them. CDR3 length: 15 amino acids. The CDR3 loop reads CASSSHREGYSPLHF. The CDR3 bases are TGTGCCAGCAGTTCCCACAGGGAAGGCTATTCACCCCTCCACTTT.

This chain uses TRBV6-5 with TRBJ1-1, with a tentative D call TRBD1 (5 bases). CDR3 length: 14 amino acids. Germline V CDR1 and CDR2: MNHEY, SVGAGI. Trimming cost V 2 bases and J 1 base, with 8 bases left between them. CDR3 sequence (DNA): TGTGCCAGCAGTTACGCGACAGCGAACACTGAAGCTTTCTTT. Residues: CASSYATANTEAFF.

In this sample, this clone turned up once. This chain joins TRBV5-1 and TRBJ2-7; 7 nucleotides line up with TRBD1. Germline trimming cut 0 bases from V and 5 bases from J; bases unmatched to any gene: 2. This CDR3 has 13 amino acids. Germline V lookup: CDR1 SGHRS, CDR2 YFSETQ. DNA of the CDR3: TGCGCCAGCAGCTTGGCGCAGGGGGACGAGCAGTACTTC. It specifies CASSLAQGDEQYF.

The rearrangement uses TRBV29-1 and TRBJ1-1; D is undetermined. Trimming cost V 4 bases and J 1 base, with 13 bases left between them. Germline V CDR1 and CDR2: SQVTM, ANQGSEA. The CDR3 sequence is 14 residues long. The CDR3, as DNA: TGCAGCGTTGGGCCACGGATTTCGAACACTGAAGCTTTCTTT. It translates to CSVGPRISNTEAFF.

J is TRBJ2-1 and V is TRBV25-1; 10 nucleotides align to TRBD2. Unmatched junction bases numbered 4, after V lost 7 bases and J lost 4 bases. This CDR3 contains 14 residues. The germline V gene encodes CDR1 MGHDK and CDR2 SYGVNS. The CDR3 region has the DNA TGTGCCAGCACTACTAGCGGGATTTACAATGAGCAGTTCTTC. Its protein product is CASTTSGIYNEQFF. The whole variable domain, remainder taken from reference TRBV25-1 and TRBJ2-1, is EADIYQTPRYLVIGTGKKITLECSQTMGHDKMYWYQQDPGMELHLIHYSYGVNSTEKGDLSSESTVSRIRTEHFPLTLESARPSHTSQYLCASTTSGIYNEQFFGPGTRLTVL.